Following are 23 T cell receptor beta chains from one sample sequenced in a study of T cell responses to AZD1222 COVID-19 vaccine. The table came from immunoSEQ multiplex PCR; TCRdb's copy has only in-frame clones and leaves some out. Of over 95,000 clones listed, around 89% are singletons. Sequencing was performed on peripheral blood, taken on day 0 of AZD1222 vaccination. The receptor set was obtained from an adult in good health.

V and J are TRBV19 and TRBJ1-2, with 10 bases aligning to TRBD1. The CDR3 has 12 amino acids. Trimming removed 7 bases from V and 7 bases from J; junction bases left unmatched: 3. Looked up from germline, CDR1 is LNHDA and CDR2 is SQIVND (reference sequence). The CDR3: CASTGQGVGYTF. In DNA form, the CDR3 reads TGTGCCAGTACCGGACAGGGGGTTGGCTACACCTTC.

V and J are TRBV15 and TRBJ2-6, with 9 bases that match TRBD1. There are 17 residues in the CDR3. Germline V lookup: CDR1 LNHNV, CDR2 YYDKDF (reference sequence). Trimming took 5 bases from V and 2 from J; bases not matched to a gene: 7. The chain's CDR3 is CATSGRDRVPGANVLTF. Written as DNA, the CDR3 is TGTGCCACCAGCGGCCGGGACAGGGTGCCTGGGGCCAACGTCCTGACTTTC.

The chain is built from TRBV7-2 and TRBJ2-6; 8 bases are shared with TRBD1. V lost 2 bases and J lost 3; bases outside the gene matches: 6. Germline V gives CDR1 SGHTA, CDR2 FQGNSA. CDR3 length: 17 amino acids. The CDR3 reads CASSLTTGGVGANVLTF. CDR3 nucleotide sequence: TGTGCCAGCAGCTTAACCACAGGGGGAGTTGGGGCCAACGTCCTGACTTTC.

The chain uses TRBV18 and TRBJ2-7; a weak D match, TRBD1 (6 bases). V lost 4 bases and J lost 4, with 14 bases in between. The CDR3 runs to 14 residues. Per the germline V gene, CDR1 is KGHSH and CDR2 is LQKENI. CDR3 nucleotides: TGTGCCAGCTCACTGGGGCAGGGGTTTTACGAGCAGTACTTC. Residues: CASSLGQGFYEQYF. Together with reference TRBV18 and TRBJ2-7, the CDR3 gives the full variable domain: NAGVMQNPRHLVRRRGQEARLRCSPMKGHSHVYWYRQLPEEGLKFMVYLQKENIIDESGMPKERFSAEFPKEGPSILRIQQVVRGDSAAYFCASSLGQGFYEQYFGPGTRLTVT.

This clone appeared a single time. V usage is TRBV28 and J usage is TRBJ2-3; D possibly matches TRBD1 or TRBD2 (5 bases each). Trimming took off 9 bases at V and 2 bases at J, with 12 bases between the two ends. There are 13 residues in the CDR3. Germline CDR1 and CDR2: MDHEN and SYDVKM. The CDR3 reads CASLGTSTDTQYF. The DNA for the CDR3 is TGTGCCAGTCTCGGGACCTCCACAGATACGCAGTATTTT.

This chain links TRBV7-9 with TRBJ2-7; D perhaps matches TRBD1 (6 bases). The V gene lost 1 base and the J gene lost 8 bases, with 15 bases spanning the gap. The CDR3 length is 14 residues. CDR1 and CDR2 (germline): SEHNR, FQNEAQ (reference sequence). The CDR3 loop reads CASSLVQGVVQQYF. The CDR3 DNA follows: TGTGCCAGCAGCTTAGTACAGGGAGTTGTCCAGCAGTACTTC.

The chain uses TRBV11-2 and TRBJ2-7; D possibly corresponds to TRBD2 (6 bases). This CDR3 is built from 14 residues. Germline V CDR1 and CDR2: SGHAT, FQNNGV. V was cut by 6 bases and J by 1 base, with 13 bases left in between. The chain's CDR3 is CASRNRESSYEQYF. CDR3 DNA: TGTGCCAGCAGGAACCGGGAGTCGTCCTACGAGCAGTACTTC.

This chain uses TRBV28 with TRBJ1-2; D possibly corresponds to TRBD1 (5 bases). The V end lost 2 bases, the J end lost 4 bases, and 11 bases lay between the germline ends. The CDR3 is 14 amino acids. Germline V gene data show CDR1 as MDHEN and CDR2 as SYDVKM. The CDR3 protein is CASSLVGRTYGYTF. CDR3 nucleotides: TGTGCCAGCAGTTTAGTGGGGCGGACCTATGGCTACACCTTC.

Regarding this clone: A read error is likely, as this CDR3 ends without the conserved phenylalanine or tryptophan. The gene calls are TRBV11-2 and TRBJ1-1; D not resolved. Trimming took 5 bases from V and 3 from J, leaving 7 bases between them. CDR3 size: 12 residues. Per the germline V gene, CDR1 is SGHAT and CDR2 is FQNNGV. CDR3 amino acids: CASSPQDTEAFL. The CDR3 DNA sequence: TGTGCCAGCAGCCCCCAGGACACTGAAGCTTTCCTT.

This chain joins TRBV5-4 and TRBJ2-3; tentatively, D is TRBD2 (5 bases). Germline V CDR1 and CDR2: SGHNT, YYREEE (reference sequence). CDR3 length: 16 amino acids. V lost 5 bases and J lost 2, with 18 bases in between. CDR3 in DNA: TGTGCCAGCAGGACCGGAGGTAGTTTAGACACAGATACGCAGTATTTT. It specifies CASRTGGSLDTDTQYF.

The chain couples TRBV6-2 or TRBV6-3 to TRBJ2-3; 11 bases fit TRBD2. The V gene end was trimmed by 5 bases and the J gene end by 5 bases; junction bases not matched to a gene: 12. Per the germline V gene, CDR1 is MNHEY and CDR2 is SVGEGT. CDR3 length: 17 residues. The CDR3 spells CASSHITSGRTQDTQYF. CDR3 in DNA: TGTGCCAGCAGTCATATCACTAGCGGGAGAACTCAAGATACGCAGTATTTT.

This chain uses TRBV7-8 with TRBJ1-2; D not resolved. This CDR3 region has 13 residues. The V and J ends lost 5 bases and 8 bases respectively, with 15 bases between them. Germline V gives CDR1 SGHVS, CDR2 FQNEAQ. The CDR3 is CASSPNRTMGYTF. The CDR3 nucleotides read TGTGCCAGCAGCCCCAACCGGACCATGGGCTACACCTTC.

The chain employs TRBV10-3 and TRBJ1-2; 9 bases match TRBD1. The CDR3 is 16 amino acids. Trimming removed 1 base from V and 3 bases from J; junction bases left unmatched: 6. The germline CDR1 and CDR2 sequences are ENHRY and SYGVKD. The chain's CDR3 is CAISEFLTGGDYGYTF. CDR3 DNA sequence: TGTGCCATCAGTGAGTTTCTGACAGGGGGAGACTATGGCTACACCTTC.

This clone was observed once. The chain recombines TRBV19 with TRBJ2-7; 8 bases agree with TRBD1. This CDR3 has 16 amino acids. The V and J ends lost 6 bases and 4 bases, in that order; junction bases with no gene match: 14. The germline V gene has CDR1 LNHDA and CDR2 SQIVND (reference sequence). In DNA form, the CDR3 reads TGTGCCAGTAGCCGACGAGACAGGGGCGGTGTGTACGAGCAGTACTTC. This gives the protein CASSRRDRGGVYEQYF.

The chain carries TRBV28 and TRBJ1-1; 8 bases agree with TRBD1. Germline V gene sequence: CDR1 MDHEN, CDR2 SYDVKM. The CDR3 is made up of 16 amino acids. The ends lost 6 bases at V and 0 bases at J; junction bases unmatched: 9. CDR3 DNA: TGTGCCAGCAGCGACGGGGGGGACAGGCTGAACACTGAAGCTTTCTTT. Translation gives CASSDGGDRLNTEAFF.

The CDR3 loop reads CASSKQGTGTEAFF. CDR3 sequence (DNA): TGTGCCAGCAGTAAACAGGGGACGGGGACTGAAGCTTTCTTT. This rearrangement joins TRBV7-9 to TRBJ1-1, with TRBD1 matching over 7 bases. The CDR3 loop spans 14 amino acids. CDR1 and CDR2 (germline): SEHNR, FQNEAQ (reference sequence). With 6 bases clipped from V and 5 bases from J, the junction kept 9 bases outside the gene matches.

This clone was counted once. The DNA for the CDR3 is TGTGCCAGCAGGCTCACCCTAGCGGGAGGGCCCTACGAGCAGTACTTC. It translates to CASRLTLAGGPYEQYF. The chain couples TRBV27 to TRBJ2-7, with 12 nucleotides matching TRBD2. The CDR3 covers 16 residues. CDR1 and CDR2 from the germline V gene are MNHEY and SMNVEV (reference sequence). V lost 6 bases, J lost 2 bases, and 8 bases stayed unmatched.

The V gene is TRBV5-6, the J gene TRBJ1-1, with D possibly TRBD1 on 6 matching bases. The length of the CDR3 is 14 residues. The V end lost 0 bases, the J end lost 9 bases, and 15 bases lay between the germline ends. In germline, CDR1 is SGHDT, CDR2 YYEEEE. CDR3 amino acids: CASSLGAGEVKAFF. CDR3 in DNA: TGTGCCAGCAGCTTGGGAGCAGGGGAGGTCAAAGCTTTCTTT.

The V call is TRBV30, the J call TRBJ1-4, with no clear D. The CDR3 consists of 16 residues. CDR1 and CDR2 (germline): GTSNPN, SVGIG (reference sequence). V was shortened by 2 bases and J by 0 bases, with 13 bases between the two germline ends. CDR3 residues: CAWSPVLPSTNEKLFF. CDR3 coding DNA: TGTGCCTGGAGTCCCGTTTTACCCTCAACTAATGAAAAACTGTTTTTT.

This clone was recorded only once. The CDR3 nucleotides are TGTGCCAGCAGCTCCGACGGCGGGGTGAGCTCCTACAATGAGCAGTTCTTC. It specifies CASSSDGGVSSYNEQFF. V and J are TRBV11-3 and TRBJ2-1; maybe TRBD2 (6 bases). Trimming took 4 bases from V and 0 from J, leaving 16 bases between them. This CDR3 is 17 amino acids long. Per the germline V gene, CDR1 is SGHNT and CDR2 is YENEEA.

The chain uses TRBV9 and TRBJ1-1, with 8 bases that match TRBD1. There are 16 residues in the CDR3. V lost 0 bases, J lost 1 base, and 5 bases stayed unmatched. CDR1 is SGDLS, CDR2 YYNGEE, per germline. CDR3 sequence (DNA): TGTGCCAGCAGCGTAGGGGGCAGGGGGCCGAACACTGAAGCTTTCTTT. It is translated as CASSVGGRGPNTEAFF.

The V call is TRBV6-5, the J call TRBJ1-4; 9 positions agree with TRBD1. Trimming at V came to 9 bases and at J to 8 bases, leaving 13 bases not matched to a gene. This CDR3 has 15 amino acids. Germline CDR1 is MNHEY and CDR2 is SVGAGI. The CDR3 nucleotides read TGTGCCAGTTTGGACTTCCGGGACAGGGTGGAAAAACTGTTTTTT. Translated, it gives CASLDFRDRVEKLFF.

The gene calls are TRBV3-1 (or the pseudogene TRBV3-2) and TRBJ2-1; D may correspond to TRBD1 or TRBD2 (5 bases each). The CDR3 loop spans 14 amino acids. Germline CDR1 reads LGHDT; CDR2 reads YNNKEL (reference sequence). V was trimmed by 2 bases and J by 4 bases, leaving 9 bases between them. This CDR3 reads CASSQQGVYNEQFF. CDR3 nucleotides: TGTGCCAGCAGCCAACAGGGAGTTTACAATGAGCAGTTCTTC.